These 30 T cell receptor beta chains came from one sample sequenced in a study of T cell responses to AZD1222 COVID-19 vaccine. Using immunoSEQ multiplex PCR, the repertoire was profiled, and TCRdb retains in-frame clones only, with some absent. The table has approximately 100,000 clones, roughly 88% seen once. Here the sequenced sample was peripheral blood, taken on day 0 of AZD1222 vaccination. The receptors shown here come from an adult in good health.

The CDR3 nucleotides are TGTGCCAGCAGCTTGCAACAGGGGGGAGACACTGAAGCTTTCTTT. This gives the protein CASSLQQGGDTEAFF. This sequence joins TRBV5-4 and TRBJ1-1, with TRBD1 matching 8 bases. The CDR3 is 15 residues long. With V trimmed by 1 base and J by 3 bases, 5 bases remained unmatched. Germline-derived CDR1 and CDR2 are SGHNT and YYREEE (reference sequence).

This clone was counted a single time. This chain links TRBV12-3 or TRBV12-4 with TRBJ2-7; D remains unclear. The CDR3 is 12 residues long. Trimming pared 3 bases from V and 3 bases from J, leaving 6 bases between. The CDR3 DNA reads TGTGCCAGCAGTTTTTCTAACTACGAGCAGTACTTC. Residues: CASSFSNYEQYF.

This sequence joins TRBV2 and TRBJ2-1; perhaps TRBD1 as D (5 bases). V was clipped by 0 bases and J by 3 bases, with 9 bases between them. The CDR3 runs to 15 residues. Germline V gene sequence: CDR1 SNHLY, CDR2 FYNNEI. The CDR3 coding sequence is TGTGCCAGCAGTGAAGCCAAGGGGTACTACAATGAGCAGTTCTTC. It specifies CASSEAKGYYNEQFF.

This clone was seen a handful of times. The chain carries TRBV19 and TRBJ2-1; tentatively, D is TRBD2 (5 bases). Germline CDR1 and CDR2: LNHDA and SQIVND (reference sequence). The CDR3 extends over 13 amino acids. V was cut by 5 bases and J by 8 bases, with 13 bases left in between. CDR3 sequence (DNA): TGTGCCAGTAGTTTCCTCGGGGTGGATGAGCAGTTCTTC. Protein product: CASSFLGVDEQFF.

This clone was counted between two and nine times. V usage is TRBV6-2 or TRBV6-3 and J usage is TRBJ2-3; D is unclear. From germline, CDR1 is MNHEY and CDR2 SVGEGT. The CDR3 sequence is 14 residues long. The V and J ends lost 2 bases and 6 bases respectively, with 12 bases between them. CDR3 sequence reads: CASSYPTFADTQYF. The CDR3 DNA sequence: TGTGCCAGCAGTTACCCGACTTTCGCGGATACGCAGTATTTT.

The chain couples TRBV28 to TRBJ2-7, with D unclear. V gave up 2 bases and J gave up 1 base, with 9 bases separating them. Germline assignment: CDR1 MDHEN and CDR2 SYDVKM. The CDR3 runs 14 residues. The CDR3 protein is CASSLTPKSYEQYF. In DNA, the CDR3 is TGTGCCAGCAGTTTAACCCCCAAATCCTACGAGCAGTACTTC.

This chain connects TRBV24-1 to TRBJ1-2; 10 bases map to TRBD1. V shed 4 bases, J shed 6 bases, and the junction held 10 bases outside the gene matches. CDR3 size: 16 residues. CDR1 is KGHDR and CDR2 is SFDVKD in the germline V gene. Here the CDR3 reads CATSDAGTGDRDGYTF. CDR3 coding DNA: TGTGCCACCAGTGACGCCGGGACAGGGGATCGGGATGGCTACACCTTC.

V is TRBV7-2 and J is TRBJ1-2, with 8 bases lining up with TRBD1. CDR3 size: 14 residues. Germline loops: CDR1 SGHTA, CDR2 FQGNSA. V dropped 5 bases and J dropped 8; count of bases not matched to a gene: 10. This CDR3 reads CASSQQPQGAGYTF. As DNA, the CDR3 is TGTGCCAGCAGCCAGCAGCCCCAGGGGGCGGGCTACACCTTC.

V and J are TRBV30 and TRBJ1-2, with D possibly being TRBD1 (6 bases). The CDR3 loop spans 15 amino acids. Germline V lookup: CDR1 GTSNPN, CDR2 SVGIG (reference sequence). V was trimmed by 6 bases and J by 4 bases, leaving 21 bases between them. CDR3 nucleotide sequence: TGTGCCTGTATAATCCCAGTACAGGGACTCTATGGCTACACCTTC. It yields the protein CACIIPVQGLYGYTF.

The J gene is TRBJ2-7, the V gene TRBV6-5; 8 positions match TRBD1. The junction had 5 bases not matched to a gene; V was cut back by 8 bases and J by 5 bases. The CDR3 is made up of 12 amino acids. Germline V gives CDR1 MNHEY, CDR2 SVGAGI. The CDR3 DNA reads as TGTGCCAGCTCTGACAGGGGTGACGAGCAGTACTTC. Translation gives CASSDRGDEQYF.

This clone was recorded a few times. This chain links TRBV6-5 with TRBJ2-7; D perhaps matches TRBD1 (5 bases). Germline assignment: CDR1 MNHEY and CDR2 SVGAGI. There are 15 residues in the CDR3. The ends were cut back, 6 bases at V and 3 bases at J, with 18 bases in the middle. CDR3 protein: CASRARLGAVYEQYF. DNA for the CDR3: TGTGCCAGCAGGGCCAGACTTGGGGCAGTCTACGAGCAGTACTTC.

The chain couples TRBV4-3 to TRBJ1-2; unclear D gene. The CDR3 contains 17 residues. Per the germline V gene, CDR1 is LGHNA and CDR2 is YSLEER. V was pared by 1 base and J by 3 bases, with 18 bases between. CDR3 in DNA: TGCGCCAGCAGCCAAGCTTTGGTGGGCCATCCGGACTATGGCTACACCTTC. Amino acid sequence: CASSQALVGHPDYGYTF.

The chain carries TRBV7-9 and TRBJ1-4; D may be TRBD1 (6 bases). This CDR3 contains 16 residues. The V end lost 3 bases, the J end lost 5 bases, and 16 bases lay between the germline ends. Per the germline V gene, CDR1 is SEHNR and CDR2 is FQNEAQ (reference sequence). This chain's CDR3 is CASSFTQGGGNEKLFF. The DNA for the CDR3 is TGTGCCAGCAGCTTTACACAGGGTGGTGGAAATGAAAAACTGTTTTTT.

This clone was seen only once. The chain recombines TRBV20-1 with TRBJ1-1; D ambiguous. The CDR3 has 13 residues. From germline, CDR1 is DFQATT and CDR2 SNEGSKA (reference sequence). Deletions cut 3 bases from V and 0 bases from J, with 8 bases between. CDR3 nucleotide sequence: TGCAGTGCTAGTTTAGGCCTGAACACTGAAGCTTTCTTT. This codes for CSASLGLNTEAFF.

CDR3: CASSFDSRGPETQYF. CDR3 sequence (DNA): TGTGCCAGCAGTTTTGACTCGCGGGGGCCAGAGACCCAGTACTTC. The J gene is TRBJ2-5, the V gene TRBV28, with D tentatively TRBD2 (7 bases). In germline, CDR1 is MDHEN, CDR2 SYDVKM. Trimming stripped 3 bases from V and 4 bases from J, with 15 bases between. The CDR3 runs 15 residues.

V gene TRBV4-2 combines with J gene TRBJ2-2, with TRBD2 identical over 9 bases. The V gene's germline CDR1 is LGHNA and CDR2 YNFKEQ. The V and J ends lost 7 bases and 6 bases, in that order; junction bases with no gene match: 15. The CDR3 contains 17 residues. DNA of the CDR3: TGTGCCAGCACGTCGCTAGCGGGGCCCCAGGGGGCCGGGGAGCTGTTTTTT. Protein: CASTSLAGPQGAGELFF.

The gene calls are TRBV19 and TRBJ1-4; D possibly corresponds to TRBD1 (6 bases). Germline-derived CDR1 and CDR2 are LNHDA and SQIVND (reference sequence). V was shortened by 3 bases and J by 2 bases, with 7 bases between the two germline ends. The CDR3 is 14 amino acids. The CDR3 here is CASSIQGTNEKLFF. The DNA of the CDR3 is TGTGCCAGTAGTATCCAGGGGACTAATGAAAAACTGTTTTTT. Combining the CDR3 with reference TRBV19 and TRBJ1-4 gives the whole variable domain DGGITQSPKYLFRKEGQNVTLSCEQNLNHDAMYWYRQDPGQGLRLIYYSQIVNDFQKGDIAEGYSVSREKKESFPLTVTSAQKNPTAFYLCASSIQGTNEKLFFGSGTQLSVL.

The J gene is TRBJ2-6, the V gene TRBV5-6; no clear D gene. The CDR3 is 15 residues long. Germline lookup yields CDR1 SGHDT and CDR2 YYEEEE. The germline V and J ends were trimmed by 2 bases and 1 base, with 7 bases remaining between them. The CDR3 region has the DNA TGTGCCAGCAGCTTTGTCCCATCTGGGGCCAACGTCCTGACTTTC. Translating gives CASSFVPSGANVLTF.

The chain joins TRBV30 to TRBJ2-1; TRBD2 matches 13 bases. Per the germline V gene, CDR1 is GTSNPN and CDR2 is SVGIG (reference sequence). CDR3 length equals 16 residues. V gave up 2 bases and J gave up 8 bases; unmatched junction bases: 9. In DNA form, the CDR3 reads TGTGCCTGGAGTAGACTAGCGGGAGGCTTCGGGGATGAGCAGTTCTTC. Protein product: CAWSRLAGGFGDEQFF.

The chain couples TRBV5-1 to TRBJ2-7; 7 bases are shared with TRBD2. The CDR3 is 12 amino acids. Germline CDR1 and CDR2: SGHRS and YFSETQ. V lost 4 bases, J lost 6 bases, and 4 bases stayed unmatched. The CDR3 DNA reads TGCGCCAGCAGCCCCGGGACTACCGAGCAGTACTTC. Protein product: CASSPGTTEQYF.

This chain uses TRBV5-1 with TRBJ2-7; D is undetermined. CDR1 is SGHRS, CDR2 YFSETQ, per germline. Between the trimmed V and J ends, which lost 1 base and 2 bases, there was a span of 10 bases. This CDR3 is 14 amino acids long. The CDR3 here is CASSLLADTYEQYF. CDR3 bases: TGCGCCAGCAGCTTGTTGGCAGATACCTACGAGCAGTACTTC.

The genes are TRBV12-3 or TRBV12-4 and TRBJ1-1; D is unclear. CDR3 length equals 11 residues. V lost 8 bases and J lost 1, with 5 bases in between. Written as DNA, the CDR3 is TGTGCCAGCCACCAGAACACTGAAGCTTTCTTT. This sequence encodes CASHQNTEAFF.

The CDR3 reads CASSVTGAEGYTF. DNA of the CDR3: TGTGCCAGCAGTGTGACAGGGGCAGAGGGCTACACCTTC. This chain links TRBV2 with TRBJ1-2; 8 bases align to TRBD1. The CDR3 consists of 13 residues. Germline V gives CDR1 SNHLY, CDR2 FYNNEI. V gave up 4 bases and J gave up 8 bases; unmatched junction bases: 6.

The genes are TRBV7-9 and TRBJ2-7, with TRBD2 as a possible D gene (5 bases). The V gene lost 6 bases and the J gene lost 0 bases, with 15 bases spanning the gap. This CDR3 has 15 amino acids. Germline V gene sequence: CDR1 SEHNR, CDR2 FQNEAQ (reference sequence). The CDR3 here is CASRSDCSSSYEQYV. Here the CDR3 DNA reads TGTGCCAGCAGGTCGGACTGTTCGAGCTCCTACGAGCAGTACGTC.

The CDR3 region is CASSPAWAGGPDNEQFF. Written as DNA, the CDR3 is TGTGCCAGCAGCCCAGCCTGGGCGGGAGGGCCCGACAATGAGCAGTTCTTC. The chain recombines TRBV7-9 with TRBJ2-1; TRBD2 aligns across 9 bases. CDR1 and CDR2 from the germline V gene are SEHNR and FQNEAQ (reference sequence). J lost 5 bases, V lost 5 bases, and 13 bases had no gene match. There are 17 residues in the CDR3.

The chain combines TRBV5-1 with TRBJ2-1; 9 bases fit TRBD2. V trimming: 4 bases; J trimming: 6 bases; junction bases outside the gene matches: 8. This CDR3 spans 15 amino acids. CDR1 SGHRS and CDR2 YFSETQ come from the germline V gene. The CDR3 reads CASSDPSGKSNEQFF. CDR3 nucleotides: TGCGCCAGCAGCGATCCTAGCGGGAAAAGCAATGAGCAGTTCTTC.

The rearrangement uses TRBV6-5 and TRBJ1-6, with a tentative D call TRBD1 (6 bases). The CDR3 has 16 amino acids. The ends were cut back, 2 bases at V and 6 bases at J, with 14 bases in the middle. The germline CDR1 and CDR2 sequences are MNHEY and SVGAGI. DNA for the CDR3: TGTGCCAGCAGTTACACCTCCCAGGGGACTAATTCACCCCTCCACTTT. Its protein is CASSYTSQGTNSPLHF.

The rearrangement uses TRBV29-1 and TRBJ2-2; D is unclear. V was shortened by 7 bases and J by 0 bases, with 6 bases between the two germline ends. This CDR3 comprises 12 residues. Germline CDR1 is SQVTM and CDR2 is ANQGSEA. The CDR3 DNA is TGCAGCGGAGCTACGAACACCGGGGAGCTGTTTTTT. Translating gives CSGATNTGELFF.

CDR3: CASSYTGDGNQPQHF. DNA for the CDR3: TGTGCCAGCAGCTATACAGGGGACGGCAATCAGCCCCAGCATTTT. The chain couples TRBV6-5 to TRBJ1-5, with 7 positions matching TRBD1. V gave up 6 bases and J gave up 2 bases; unmatched junction bases: 7. The CDR3 is made up of 15 amino acids. Germline V lookup: CDR1 MNHEY, CDR2 SVGAGI.

This clone was seen more than once but under ten times. This chain connects TRBV12-3 or TRBV12-4 to TRBJ1-1, with no clear D. The CDR3 is 13 amino acids. The V gene lost 3 bases and the J gene lost 5 bases, with 10 bases spanning the gap. The CDR3 reads CASSLIGETEAFF. CDR3 in DNA: TGTGCCAGCAGTTTGATTGGTGAGACTGAAGCTTTCTTT.